The source of this T cell receptor beta chain is a study of Graves' ophthalmopathy and Graves' hyperthyroidism. Only a few counts were recorded for this clonotype. Using RNA transcripts, the TCR beta CDR3 regions were amplified. First-round RT-PCR relied on HTBI primers, and a second-round multiplex PCR came next. TCRdb redid the calling of the multiplex PCR reads with MiXCR, one entry per CDR3 protein. The sample has 650,000 to 900,000 distinct CDR3 sequences; 40% are singletons. CDR3 length equals 15 residues. Between the trimmed V and J ends, which lost 4 bases and 2 bases, there was a span of 12 bases. Germline V gene sequence: CDR1 LNHDA, CDR2 SQIVND (reference sequence). Donors with ophthalmopathy: moderate-to-severe activity, CAS ≥3, NOSPECS ≥4, duration under 3 months.

Sequenced material: peripheral blood. The V gene is TRBV19, the J gene TRBJ1-5; D gene ambiguous. The clonotype comes from an adult man with Graves' ophthalmopathy. The CDR3 sequence is CASSTGPLGNQPQHF. In DNA, the CDR3 is TGTGCCAGTAGTACCGGGCCCCTGGGCAATCAGCCCCAGCATTTT. Complete variable domain (other parts from reference TRBV19 and TRBJ1-5): DGGITQSPKYLFRKEGQNVTLSCEQNLNHDAMYWYRQDPGQGLRLIYYSQIVNDFQKGDIAEGYSVSREKKESFPLTVTSAQKNPTAFYLCASSTGPLGNQPQHFGDGTRLSIL.